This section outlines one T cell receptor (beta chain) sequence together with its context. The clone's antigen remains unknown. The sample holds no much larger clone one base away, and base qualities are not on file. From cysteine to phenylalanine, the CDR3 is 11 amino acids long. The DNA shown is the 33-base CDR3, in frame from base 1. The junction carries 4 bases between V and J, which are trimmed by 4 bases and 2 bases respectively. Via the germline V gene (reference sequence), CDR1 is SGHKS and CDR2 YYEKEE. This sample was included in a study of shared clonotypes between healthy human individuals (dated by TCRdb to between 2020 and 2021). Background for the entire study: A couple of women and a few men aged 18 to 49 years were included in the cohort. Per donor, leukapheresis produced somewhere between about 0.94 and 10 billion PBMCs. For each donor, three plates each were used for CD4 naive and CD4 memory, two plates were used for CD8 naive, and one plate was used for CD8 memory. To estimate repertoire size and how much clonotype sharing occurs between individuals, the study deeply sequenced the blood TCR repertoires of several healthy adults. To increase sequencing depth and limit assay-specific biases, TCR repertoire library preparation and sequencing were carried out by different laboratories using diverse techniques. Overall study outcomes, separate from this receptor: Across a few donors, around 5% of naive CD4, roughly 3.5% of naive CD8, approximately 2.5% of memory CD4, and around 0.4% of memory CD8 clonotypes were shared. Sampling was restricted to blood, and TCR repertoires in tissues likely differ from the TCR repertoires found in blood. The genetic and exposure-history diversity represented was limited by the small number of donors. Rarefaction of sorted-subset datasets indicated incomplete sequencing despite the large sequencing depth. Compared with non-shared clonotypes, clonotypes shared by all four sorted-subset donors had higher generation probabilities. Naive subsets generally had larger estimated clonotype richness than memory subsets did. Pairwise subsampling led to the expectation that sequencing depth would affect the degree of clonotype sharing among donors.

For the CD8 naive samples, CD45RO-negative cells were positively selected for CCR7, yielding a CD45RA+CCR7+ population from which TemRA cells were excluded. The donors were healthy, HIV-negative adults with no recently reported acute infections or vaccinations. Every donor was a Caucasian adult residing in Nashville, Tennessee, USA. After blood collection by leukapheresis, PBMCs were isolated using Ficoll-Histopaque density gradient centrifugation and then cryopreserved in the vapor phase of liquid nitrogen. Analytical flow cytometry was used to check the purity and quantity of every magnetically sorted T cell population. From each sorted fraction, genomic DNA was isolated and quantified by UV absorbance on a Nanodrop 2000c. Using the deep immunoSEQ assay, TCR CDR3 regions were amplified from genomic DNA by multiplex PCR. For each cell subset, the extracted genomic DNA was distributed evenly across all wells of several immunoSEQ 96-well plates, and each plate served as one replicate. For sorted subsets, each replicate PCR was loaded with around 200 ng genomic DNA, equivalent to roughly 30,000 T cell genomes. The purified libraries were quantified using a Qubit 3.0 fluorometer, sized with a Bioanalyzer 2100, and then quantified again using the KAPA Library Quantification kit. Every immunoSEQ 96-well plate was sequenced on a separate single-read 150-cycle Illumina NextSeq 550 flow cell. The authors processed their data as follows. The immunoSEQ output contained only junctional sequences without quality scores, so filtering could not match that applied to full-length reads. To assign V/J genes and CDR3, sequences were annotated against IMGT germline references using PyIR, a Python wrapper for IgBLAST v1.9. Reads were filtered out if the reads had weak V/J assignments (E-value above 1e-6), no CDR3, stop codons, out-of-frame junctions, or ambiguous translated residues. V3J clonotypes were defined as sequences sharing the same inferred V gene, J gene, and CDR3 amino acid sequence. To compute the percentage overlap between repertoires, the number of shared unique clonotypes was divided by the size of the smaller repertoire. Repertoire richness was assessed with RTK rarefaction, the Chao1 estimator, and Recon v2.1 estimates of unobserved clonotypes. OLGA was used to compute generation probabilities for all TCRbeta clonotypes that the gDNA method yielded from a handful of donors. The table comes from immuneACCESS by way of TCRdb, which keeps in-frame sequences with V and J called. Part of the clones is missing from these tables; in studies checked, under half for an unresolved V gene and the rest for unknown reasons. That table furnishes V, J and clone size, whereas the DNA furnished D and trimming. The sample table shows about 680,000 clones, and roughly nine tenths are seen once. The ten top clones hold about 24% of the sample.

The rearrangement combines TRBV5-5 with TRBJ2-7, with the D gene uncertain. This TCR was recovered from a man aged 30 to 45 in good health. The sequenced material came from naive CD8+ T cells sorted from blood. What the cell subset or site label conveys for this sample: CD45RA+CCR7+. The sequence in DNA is TGTGCCAGCAGCGAAGCCTACGAGCAGTACTTC. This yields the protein CASSEAYEQYF.